Listed below are T cell receptor beta chains from one sample, sequenced in a study of T cell responses to AZD1222 COVID-19 vaccine. The repertoire was sequenced with immunoSEQ multiplex PCR; TCRdb's copy has only in-frame clones and lacks some. The sample lists tens of thousands of clones, more than 80% occurring once. Sequencing used peripheral blood, obtained on day 0 of AZD1222 vaccination. Receptor source: an adult in good health. CDR3s leave out the opening cysteine and the closing phenylalanine or tryptophan. The order of the fields is D gene, J gene, V gene, CDR3 protein. The D gene is left open where the match is weak.

NA TRBJ2-7 TRBV30 AWKGSYEQY
NA TRBJ1-3 TRBV7-9 ASSLEVDKSSGNTIY
TRBD2 TRBJ2-2 TRBV7-3 ASSYGTSGIANTGELF
NA TRBJ1-1 TRBV9 ASSVRVNTEAF
NA TRBJ2-6 TRBV5-1 ASSALGSGANVLT
TRBD2 TRBJ2-7 TRBV27 ASHPPPGLAGENTYEQY
NA TRBJ1-3 TRBV7-2 ASSLAGDLSGNTIY
TRBD1 TRBJ2-7 TRBV7-2 ASSLGQGDEQY
NA TRBJ1-3 TRBV11-2 ASSLRRGALSGNTIY
TRBD1 TRBJ2-2 TRBV23-1 ASSQTGAGELF
NA TRBJ1-1 TRBV2 ASLMRGTEAF
NA TRBJ1-4 TRBV5-1 ASSLAFQPNEKLF
TRBD1 TRBJ1-2 TRBV7-2 ASSPRTGDGYT
NA TRBJ1-4 TRBV18 ASSPGAGVVQSEKLF
NA TRBJ2-7 TRBV27 ASSLNRYSYEQY
NA TRBJ2-6 TRBV5-4 ASSAAGAGANVLT
TRBD2 TRBJ2-2 TRBV9 ASSVASTSEAGELF
NA TRBJ2-1 TRBV24-1 ATSDGGSSGIDEQF
NA TRBJ1-2 TRBV12-2 ASRLDAGAGNYGYT
NA TRBJ2-7 TRBV24-1 ATTDNNSYEQY
TRBD2 TRBJ2-3 TRBV5-4 ASSPSLAGGYTDTQY
NA TRBJ1-3 TRBV3-1/TRBV3-2 ASSQGAGAGNTIY
NA TRBJ1-5 TRBV7-2 ASSLQVSNQPQH
TRBD1 TRBJ2-7 TRBV10-1 ASSDGQGAGEQY
TRBD1 TRBJ1-1 TRBV6-4 ASSRDREDTEAF
NA TRBJ1-5 TRBV19 ASSADRPSNQPQH
NA TRBJ2-7 TRBV2 ASSDRRRNYEQY
NA TRBJ1-1 TRBV6-2/TRBV6-3 ASSYGLRGTEAF
TRBD2 TRBJ2-7 TRBV19 ASSIRFPGLVGYEQY
NA TRBJ2-7 TRBV6-5 ASSSFRSDGDEQY
NA TRBJ2-5 TRBV18 ASSLQTEETQY
NA TRBJ2-3 TRBV11-3 ASSFSRSTDTQY
NA TRBJ2-7 TRBV9 ASSVDFGAGSYEQY
NA TRBJ1-4 TRBV6-5 ASRGTKATNEKLF
NA TRBJ2-3 TRBV5-6 ASSLGVDTQY
NA TRBJ1-6 TRBV19 ASSSQDLSPLH
TRBD1 TRBJ1-1 TRBV4-1 ASSQDQGENTEAF
TRBD1 TRBJ1-1 TRBV3-1/TRBV3-2 ASSQTLPGQVSRTEAF
NA TRBJ1-1 TRBV19 ASAFGVVDTEAF
NA TRBJ2-2 TRBV4-1 ASSQNGHLDTGELF
NA TRBJ2-6 TRBV28 ASNGANVLT
NA TRBJ1-2 TRBV10-3 AIGGDDYGYT
TRBD2 TRBJ2-1 TRBV3-1/TRBV3-2 ASSQGGGAGYNEQF
NA TRBJ2-7 TRBV7-2 ASSLALESGAEQY
NA TRBJ2-2 TRBV10-2 ASVAETGLTGELF
NA TRBJ2-7 TRBV27 ASSKDIYEQY
NA TRBJ2-1 TRBV19 ASRPGSDDYNEQF
NA TRBJ2-7 TRBV24-1 ATSDEVGRPY
NA TRBJ1-1 TRBV7-3 ASSLIRVGANTEAF
NA TRBJ2-1 TRBV28 ASSSSGTDQF